Below, one T cell receptor (beta chain) is given with its context. No antigen is known for it. Using its own MiXCR run on the reads, TCRdb lists one record per CDR3 protein. The sample has roughly 230,000 distinct CDR3 sequences, over 15% seen once; the top ten hold roughly half. The data were taken from a study of T cell repertoires in cytomegalovirus infection. Turning to the study itself: CMV infection and matching HLA type were both indicated by public TCR beta signatures.

Study-level results: Ex vivo responses were dominated by HLA-C-restricted CMV-specific TCR beta clonotypes.

The length of the CDR3 is 15 residues. Germline values: CDR1 MNHEY, CDR2 SMNVEV (reference sequence). The ends were cut back, 5 bases at V and 3 bases at J, with 15 bases in the middle. V usage is TRBV27 and J usage is TRBJ2-3, with D perhaps matching TRBD1 or TRBD2 (6 bases each). The sequencing sample was made of CD8+ T cells from PBMCs. The receptor was isolated from a human donor in good health (CMV status not recorded). Some clones in this sample may be carry-over from other donors' samples. The CDR3 DNA reads TGTGCCAGCAGTGCCTCGGGGGCGCCGACAGATACGCAGTATTTT. Translating gives CASSASGAPTDTQYF.